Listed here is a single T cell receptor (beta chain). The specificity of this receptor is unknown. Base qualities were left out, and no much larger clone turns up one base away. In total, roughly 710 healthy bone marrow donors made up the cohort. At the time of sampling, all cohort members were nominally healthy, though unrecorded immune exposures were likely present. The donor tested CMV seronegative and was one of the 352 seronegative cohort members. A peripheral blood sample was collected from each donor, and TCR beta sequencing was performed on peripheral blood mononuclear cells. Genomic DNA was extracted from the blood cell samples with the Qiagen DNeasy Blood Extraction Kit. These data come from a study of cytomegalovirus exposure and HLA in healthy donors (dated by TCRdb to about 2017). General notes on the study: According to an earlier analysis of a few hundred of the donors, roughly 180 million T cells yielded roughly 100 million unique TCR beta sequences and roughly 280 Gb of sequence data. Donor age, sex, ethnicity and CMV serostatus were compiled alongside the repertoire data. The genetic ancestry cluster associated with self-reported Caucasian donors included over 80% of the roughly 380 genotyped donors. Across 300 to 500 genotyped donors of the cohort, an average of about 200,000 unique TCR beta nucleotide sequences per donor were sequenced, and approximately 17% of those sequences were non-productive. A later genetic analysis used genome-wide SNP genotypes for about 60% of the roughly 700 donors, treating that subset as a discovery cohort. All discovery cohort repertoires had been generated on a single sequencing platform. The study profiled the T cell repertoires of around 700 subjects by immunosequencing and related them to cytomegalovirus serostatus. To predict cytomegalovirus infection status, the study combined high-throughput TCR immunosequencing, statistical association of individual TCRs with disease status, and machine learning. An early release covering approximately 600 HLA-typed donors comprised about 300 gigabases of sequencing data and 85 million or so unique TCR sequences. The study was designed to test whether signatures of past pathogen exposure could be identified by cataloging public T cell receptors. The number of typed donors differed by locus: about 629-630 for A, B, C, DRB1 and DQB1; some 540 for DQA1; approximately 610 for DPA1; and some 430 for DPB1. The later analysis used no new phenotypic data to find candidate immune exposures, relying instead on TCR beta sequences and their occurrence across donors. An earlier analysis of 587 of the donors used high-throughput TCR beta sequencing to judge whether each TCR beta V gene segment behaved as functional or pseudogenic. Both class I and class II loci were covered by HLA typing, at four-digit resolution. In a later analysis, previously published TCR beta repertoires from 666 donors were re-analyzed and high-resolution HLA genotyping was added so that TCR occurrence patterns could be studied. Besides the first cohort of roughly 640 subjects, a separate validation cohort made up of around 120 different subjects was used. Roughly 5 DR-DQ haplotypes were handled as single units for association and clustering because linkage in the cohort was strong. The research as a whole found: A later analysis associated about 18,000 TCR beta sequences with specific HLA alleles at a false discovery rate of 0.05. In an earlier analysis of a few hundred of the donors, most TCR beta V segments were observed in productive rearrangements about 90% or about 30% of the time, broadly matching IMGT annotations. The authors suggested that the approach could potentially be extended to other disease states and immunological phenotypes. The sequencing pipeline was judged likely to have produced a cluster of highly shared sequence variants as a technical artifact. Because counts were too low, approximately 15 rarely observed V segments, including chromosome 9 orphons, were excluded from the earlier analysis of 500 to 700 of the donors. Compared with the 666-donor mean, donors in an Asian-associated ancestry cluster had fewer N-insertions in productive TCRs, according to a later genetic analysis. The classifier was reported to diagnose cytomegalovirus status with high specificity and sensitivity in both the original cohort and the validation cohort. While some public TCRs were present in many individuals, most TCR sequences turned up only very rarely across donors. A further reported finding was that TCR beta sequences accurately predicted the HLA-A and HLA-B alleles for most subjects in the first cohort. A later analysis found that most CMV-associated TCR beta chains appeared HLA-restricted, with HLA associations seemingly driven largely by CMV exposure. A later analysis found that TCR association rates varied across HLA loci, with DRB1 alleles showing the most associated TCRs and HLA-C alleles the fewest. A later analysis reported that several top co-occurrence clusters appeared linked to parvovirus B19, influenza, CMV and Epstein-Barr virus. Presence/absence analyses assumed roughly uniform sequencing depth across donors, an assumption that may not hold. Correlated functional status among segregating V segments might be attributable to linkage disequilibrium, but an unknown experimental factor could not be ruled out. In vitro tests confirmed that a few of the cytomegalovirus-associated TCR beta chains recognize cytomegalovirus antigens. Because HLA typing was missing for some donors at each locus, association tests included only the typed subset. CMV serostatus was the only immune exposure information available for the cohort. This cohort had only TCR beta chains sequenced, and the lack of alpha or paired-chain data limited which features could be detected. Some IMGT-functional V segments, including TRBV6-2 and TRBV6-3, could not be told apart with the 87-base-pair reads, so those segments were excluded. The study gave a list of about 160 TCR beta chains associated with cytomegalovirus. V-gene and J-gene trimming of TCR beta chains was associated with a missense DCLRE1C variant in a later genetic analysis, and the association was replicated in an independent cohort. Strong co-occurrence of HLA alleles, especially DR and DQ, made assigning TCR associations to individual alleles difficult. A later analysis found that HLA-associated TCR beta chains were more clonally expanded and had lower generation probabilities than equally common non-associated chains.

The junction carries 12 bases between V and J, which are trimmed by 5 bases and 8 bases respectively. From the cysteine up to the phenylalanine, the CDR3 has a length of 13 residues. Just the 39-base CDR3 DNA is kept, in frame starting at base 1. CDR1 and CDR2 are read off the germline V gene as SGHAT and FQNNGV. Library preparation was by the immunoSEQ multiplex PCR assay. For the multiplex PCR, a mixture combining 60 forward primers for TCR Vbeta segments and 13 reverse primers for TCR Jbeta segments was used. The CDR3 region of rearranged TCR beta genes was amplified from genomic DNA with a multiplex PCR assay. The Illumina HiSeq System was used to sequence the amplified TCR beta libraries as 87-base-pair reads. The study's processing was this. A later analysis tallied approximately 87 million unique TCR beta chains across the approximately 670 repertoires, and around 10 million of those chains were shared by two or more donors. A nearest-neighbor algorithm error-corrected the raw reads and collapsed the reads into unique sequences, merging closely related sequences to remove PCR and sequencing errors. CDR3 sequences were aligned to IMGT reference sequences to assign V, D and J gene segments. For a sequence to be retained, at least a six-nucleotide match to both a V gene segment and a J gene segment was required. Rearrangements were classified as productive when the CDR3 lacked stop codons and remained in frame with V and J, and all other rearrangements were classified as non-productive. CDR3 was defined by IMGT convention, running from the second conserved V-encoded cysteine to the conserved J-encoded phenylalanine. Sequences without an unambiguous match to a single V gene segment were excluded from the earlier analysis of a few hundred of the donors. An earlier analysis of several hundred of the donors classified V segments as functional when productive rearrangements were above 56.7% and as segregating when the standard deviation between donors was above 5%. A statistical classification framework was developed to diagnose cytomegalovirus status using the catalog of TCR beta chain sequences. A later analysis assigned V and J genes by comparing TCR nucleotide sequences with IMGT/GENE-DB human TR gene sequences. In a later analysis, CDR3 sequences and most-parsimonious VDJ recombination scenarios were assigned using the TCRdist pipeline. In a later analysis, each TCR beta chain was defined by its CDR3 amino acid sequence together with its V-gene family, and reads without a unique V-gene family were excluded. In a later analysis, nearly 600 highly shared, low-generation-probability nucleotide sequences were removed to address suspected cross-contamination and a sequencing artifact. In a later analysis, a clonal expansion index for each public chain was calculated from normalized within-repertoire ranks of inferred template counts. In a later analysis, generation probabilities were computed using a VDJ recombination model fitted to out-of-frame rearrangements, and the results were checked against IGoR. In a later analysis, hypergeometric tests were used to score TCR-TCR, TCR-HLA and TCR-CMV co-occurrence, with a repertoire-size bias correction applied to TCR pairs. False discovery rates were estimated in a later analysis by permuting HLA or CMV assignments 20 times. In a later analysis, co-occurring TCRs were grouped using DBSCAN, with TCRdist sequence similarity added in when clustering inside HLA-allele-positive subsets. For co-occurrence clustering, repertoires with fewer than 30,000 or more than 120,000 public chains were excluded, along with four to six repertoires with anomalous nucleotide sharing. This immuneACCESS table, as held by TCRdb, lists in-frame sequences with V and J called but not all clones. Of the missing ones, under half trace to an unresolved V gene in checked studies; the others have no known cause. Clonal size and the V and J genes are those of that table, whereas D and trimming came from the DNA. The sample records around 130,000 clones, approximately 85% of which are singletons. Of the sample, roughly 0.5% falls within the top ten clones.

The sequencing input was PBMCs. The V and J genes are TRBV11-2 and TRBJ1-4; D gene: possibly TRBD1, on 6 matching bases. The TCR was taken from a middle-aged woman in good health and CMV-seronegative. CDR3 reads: CASSRGHLEKLFF. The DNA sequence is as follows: TGTGCCAGCAGCAGGGGACACCTAGAAAAACTGTTTTTT.